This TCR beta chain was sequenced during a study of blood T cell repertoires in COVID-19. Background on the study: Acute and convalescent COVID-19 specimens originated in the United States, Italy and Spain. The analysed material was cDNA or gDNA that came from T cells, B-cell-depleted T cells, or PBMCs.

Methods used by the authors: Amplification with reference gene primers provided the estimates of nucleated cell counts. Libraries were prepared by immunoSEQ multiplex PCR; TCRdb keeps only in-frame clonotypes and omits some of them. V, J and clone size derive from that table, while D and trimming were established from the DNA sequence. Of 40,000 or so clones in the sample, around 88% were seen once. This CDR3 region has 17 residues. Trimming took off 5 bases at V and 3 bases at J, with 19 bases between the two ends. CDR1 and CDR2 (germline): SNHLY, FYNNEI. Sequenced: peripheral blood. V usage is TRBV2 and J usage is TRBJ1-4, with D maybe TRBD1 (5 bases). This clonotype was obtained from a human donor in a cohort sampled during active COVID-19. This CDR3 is CASSLGGTHASNEKLFF. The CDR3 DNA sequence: TGTGCCAGCAGTCTGGGCGGGACCCACGCGTCTAATGAAAAACTGTTTTTT.